Here is one T cell receptor (beta chain) with its context. As yet, its antigen is unknown. The entry originates in a study of OX40 agonist ivuxolimab in advanced cancers. In the study overall: The patients' treatment was ivuxolimab, an agonistic anti-OX40 (CD134) antibody. Broader study findings: CD4+ T cells averaged fewer expanded clones than CD8+ T cells.

TCRdb's table, derived via immunoSEQ multiplex PCR, lists solely in-frame clones and lacks some. Among fewer than 45,000 clones, around 89% were seen once, and the ten largest hold approximately 15%. Patients with autoimmune history or systemic immunosuppression were excluded. The germline CDR1 and CDR2 sequences are SEHNR and FQNEAQ (reference sequence). CDR3 length: 15 amino acids. V lost 0 bases, J lost 7 bases, and 5 bases stayed unmatched. The rearrangement uses TRBV7-9 and TRBJ1-4; 7 bases line up with TRBD1. The TCR sequence derives from an adult with an advanced solid tumor such as melanoma, head and neck, liver or kidney cancer. The sequencing here drew on CD4+ or CD8+ T cells sorted from blood, taken in a trial of the OX40 agonist ivuxolimab. CDR3 nucleotide sequence: TGTGCCAGCAGCTTAGCTCAGGGGGAGTTTGAAAAACTGTTTTTT. Translating it yields CASSLAQGEFEKLFF.